This TCR beta chain is drawn from a study of radiation and T cells in renal cell carcinoma. CDR3 length equals 13 residues. Germline values: CDR1 SGHVS, CDR2 FQNEAQ. V lost 4 bases, J lost 5 bases, and 0 bases stayed unmatched. Time point noted: blood 4 weeks post-SBRT, at nephrectomy. Treatment meaning: 15 Gy SBRT to primary tumor, nephrectomy 4 weeks later. The tumor was a clear cell renal cell carcinoma. Sequenced by immunoSEQ multiplex PCR; TCRdb stores in-frame clones only, minus some. The sample contains some 100,000 clones, 80% to 90% of which appear only once. The TCR originated in a man aged 55 to 70 with renal cell carcinoma. The chain has TRBV7-8 and TRBJ2-2; 8 positions agree with TRBD2. The material was blood, obtained from a patient whose treatment included radiotherapy and nephrectomy. This CDR3 is CASSSGGTGELFF. DNA of the CDR3: TGTGCCAGCAGCTCGGGAGGGACCGGGGAGCTGTTTTTT.